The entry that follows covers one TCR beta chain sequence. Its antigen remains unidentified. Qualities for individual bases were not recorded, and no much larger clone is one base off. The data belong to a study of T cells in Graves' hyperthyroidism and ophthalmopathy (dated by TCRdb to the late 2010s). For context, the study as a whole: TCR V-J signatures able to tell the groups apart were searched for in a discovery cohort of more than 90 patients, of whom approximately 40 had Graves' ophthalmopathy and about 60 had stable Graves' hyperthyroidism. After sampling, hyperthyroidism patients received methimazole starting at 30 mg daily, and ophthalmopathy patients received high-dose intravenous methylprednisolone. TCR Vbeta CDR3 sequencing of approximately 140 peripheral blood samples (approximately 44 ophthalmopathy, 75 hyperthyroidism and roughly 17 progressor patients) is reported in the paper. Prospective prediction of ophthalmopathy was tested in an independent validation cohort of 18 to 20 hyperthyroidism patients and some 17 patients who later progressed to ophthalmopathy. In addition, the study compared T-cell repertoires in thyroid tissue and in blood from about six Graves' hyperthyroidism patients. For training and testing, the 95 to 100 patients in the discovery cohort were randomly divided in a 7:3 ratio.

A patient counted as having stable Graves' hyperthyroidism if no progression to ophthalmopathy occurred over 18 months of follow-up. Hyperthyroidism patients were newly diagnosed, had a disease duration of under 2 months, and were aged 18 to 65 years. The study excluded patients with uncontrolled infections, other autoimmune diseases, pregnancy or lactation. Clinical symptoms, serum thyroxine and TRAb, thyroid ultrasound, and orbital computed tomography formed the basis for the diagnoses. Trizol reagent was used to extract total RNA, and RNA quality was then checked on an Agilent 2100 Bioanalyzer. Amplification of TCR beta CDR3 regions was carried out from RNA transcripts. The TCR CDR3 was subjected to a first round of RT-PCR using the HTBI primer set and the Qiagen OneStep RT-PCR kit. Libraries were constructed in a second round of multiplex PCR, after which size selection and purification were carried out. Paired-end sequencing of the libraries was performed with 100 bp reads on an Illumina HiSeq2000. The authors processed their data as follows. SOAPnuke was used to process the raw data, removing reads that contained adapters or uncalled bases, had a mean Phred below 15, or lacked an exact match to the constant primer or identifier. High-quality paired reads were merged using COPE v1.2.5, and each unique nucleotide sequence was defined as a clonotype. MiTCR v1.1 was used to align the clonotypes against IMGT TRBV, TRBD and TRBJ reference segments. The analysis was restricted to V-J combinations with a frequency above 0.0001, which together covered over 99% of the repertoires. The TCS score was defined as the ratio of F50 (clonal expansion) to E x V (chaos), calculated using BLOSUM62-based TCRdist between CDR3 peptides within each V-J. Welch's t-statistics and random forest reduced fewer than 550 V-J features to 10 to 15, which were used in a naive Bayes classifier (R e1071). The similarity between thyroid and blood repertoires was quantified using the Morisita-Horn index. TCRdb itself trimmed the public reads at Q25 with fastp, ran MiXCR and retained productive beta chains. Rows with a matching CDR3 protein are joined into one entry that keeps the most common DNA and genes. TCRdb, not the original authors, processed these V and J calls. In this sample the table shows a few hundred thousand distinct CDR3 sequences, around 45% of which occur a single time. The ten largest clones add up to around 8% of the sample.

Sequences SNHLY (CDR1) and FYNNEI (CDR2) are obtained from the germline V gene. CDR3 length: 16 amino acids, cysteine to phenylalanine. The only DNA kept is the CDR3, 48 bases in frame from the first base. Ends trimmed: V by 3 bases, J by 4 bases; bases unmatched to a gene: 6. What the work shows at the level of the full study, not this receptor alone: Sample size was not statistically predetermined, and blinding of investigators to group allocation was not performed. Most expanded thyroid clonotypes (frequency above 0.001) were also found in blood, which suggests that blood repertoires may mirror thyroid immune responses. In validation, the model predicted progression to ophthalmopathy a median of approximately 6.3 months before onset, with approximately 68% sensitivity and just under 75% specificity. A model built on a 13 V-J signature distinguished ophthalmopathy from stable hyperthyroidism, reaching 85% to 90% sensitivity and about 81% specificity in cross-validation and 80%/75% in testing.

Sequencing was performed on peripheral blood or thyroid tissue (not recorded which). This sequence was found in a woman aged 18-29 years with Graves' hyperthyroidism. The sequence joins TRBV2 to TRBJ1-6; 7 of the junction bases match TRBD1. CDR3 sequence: CASSDPSGQYNSPLHF. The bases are TGTGCCAGCAGTGATCCGTCGGGACAGTATAATTCACCCCTCCACTTT.